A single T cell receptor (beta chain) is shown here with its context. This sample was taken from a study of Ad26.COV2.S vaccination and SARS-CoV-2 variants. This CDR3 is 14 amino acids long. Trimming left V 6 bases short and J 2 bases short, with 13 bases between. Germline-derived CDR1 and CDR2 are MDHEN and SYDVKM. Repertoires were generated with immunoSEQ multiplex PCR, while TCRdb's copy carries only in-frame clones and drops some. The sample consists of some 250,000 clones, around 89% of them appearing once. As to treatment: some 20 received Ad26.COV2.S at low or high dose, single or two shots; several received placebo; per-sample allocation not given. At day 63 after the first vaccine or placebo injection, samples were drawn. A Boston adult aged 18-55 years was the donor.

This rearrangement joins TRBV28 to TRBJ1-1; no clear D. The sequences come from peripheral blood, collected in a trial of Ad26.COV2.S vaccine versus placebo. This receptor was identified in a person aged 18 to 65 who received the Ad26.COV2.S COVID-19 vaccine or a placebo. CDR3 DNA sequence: TGTGCCAGCAGGACATGGGCAGCAAACACTGAAGCTTTCTTT. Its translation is CASRTWAANTEAFF.